These 26 T cell receptor beta chains came from one sample sequenced in a study of T-cell reconstitution after alpha-beta-depleted transplantation in children. Unique molecular identifiers were used to barcode this TCRbeta library. MiXCR was run by TCRdb on the PCR reads, yielding one entry per CDR3 protein. The sample shows 260,000 or so distinct CDR3 sequences, around 12% of them seen only once. The input for sequencing was PBMCs from the stem cell graft donor, taken from the stem cell graft. All receptors derive from a human donor who donated a stem cell graft to a child with acute lymphoblastic leukemia.

This clonotype appeared many times. The chain has TRBV7-2 and TRBJ1-2; weak D call: TRBD1 (6 bases). CDR1 and CDR2 from the germline V gene are SGHTA and FQGNSA. V was clipped by 4 bases and J by 4 bases, with 16 bases between them. The CDR3 runs to 15 residues. The CDR3 DNA reads as TGTGCCAGCAGCTCCCGACAGGAGACGACCTATGGCTACACCTTC. Protein product: CASSSRQETTYGYTF.

This clonotype came up many times. This sequence joins TRBV6-2 or TRBV6-3 and TRBJ2-7; 10 bases align to TRBD2. This CDR3 region has 16 residues. The ends lost 4 bases at V and 6 bases at J; junction bases unmatched: 12. Germline V gene data show CDR1 as MNHEY and CDR2 as SVGEGT. The CDR3 nucleotides read TGTGCCAGCAGTTGGCCAGGACGACTAGCGGGCGGCGAGCAGTACTTC. Translation: CASSWPGRLAGGEQYF.

This clonotype was seen a few times. The rearrangement uses TRBV7-3 and TRBJ2-1; 9 bases fit TRBD2. The CDR3 runs to 16 residues. In germline, CDR1 is SGHTA, CDR2 FQGTGA. V lost 2 bases to trimming and J lost 3 bases; unmatched junction nucleotides: 5. CDR3 nucleotide sequence: TGTGCCAGCAGCTTACAAGGGACTAGCAGCTACAATGAGCAGTTCTTC. Translating gives CASSLQGTSSYNEQFF.

This clonotype was recorded many times. The V and J genes are TRBV5-1 and TRBJ1-1; TRBD1 is a possible D gene (6 bases). This CDR3 is built from 15 residues. Germline V CDR1 and CDR2: SGHRS, YFSETQ. Trimming left V 1 base short and J 4 bases short, with 14 bases between. DNA for the CDR3: TGCGCCAGCAGCTTGAGCAGGGGATTGGGCACTGAAGCTTTCTTT. Its protein is CASSLSRGLGTEAFF.

This clonotype was observed a few times. The rearrangement uses TRBV29-1 and TRBJ1-5; 9 bases align to TRBD1. Germline V CDR1 and CDR2: SQVTM, ANQGSEA. V shed 6 bases, J shed 7 bases, and the junction held 10 bases outside the gene matches. The length of the CDR3 is 14 residues. As DNA, the CDR3 is TGCAGCGTCACCGTACAGGGGGCTCGACAGCCCCAGCATTTT. Encoded protein: CSVTVQGARQPQHF. The full variable domain, rest sourced from reference TRBV29-1 and TRBJ1-5, is SAVISQKPSRDICQRGTSLTIQCQVDSQVTMMFWYRQQPGQSLTLIATANQGSEATYESGFVIDKFPISRPNLTFSTLTVSNMSPEDSSIYLCSVTVQGARQPQHFGDGTRLSIL.

This clonotype was recorded many times. The chain recombines TRBV4-3 with TRBJ1-1, with D unclear. Germline V CDR1 and CDR2: LGHNA, YSLEER. Trimming took off 0 bases at V and 0 bases at J, with 8 bases between the two ends. The CDR3 is made up of 15 amino acids. The CDR3 sequence: CASSQEWRLNTEAFF. The DNA for the CDR3 is TGCGCCAGCAGCCAAGAATGGCGGCTGAACACTGAAGCTTTCTTT.

This clonotype was observed at least ten times. The chain is built from TRBV28 and TRBJ2-7, with 8 bases matching TRBD2. The CDR3 sequence is 16 residues long. Germline V gene lookup returns CDR1 MDHEN and CDR2 SYDVKM. V lost 7 bases to trimming and J lost 2 bases; unmatched junction nucleotides: 13. The CDR3 sequence: CASTSGVAGGPYEQYF. CDR3 nucleotides: TGTGCCAGCACCTCAGGGGTCGCGGGGGGACCCTACGAGCAGTACTTC.

This clonotype was recorded a few times. The chain carries TRBV6-5 and TRBJ2-7; D is possibly TRBD1 (6 bases). Trimming took 6 bases from V and 0 from J, leaving 24 bases between them. The CDR3 covers 18 residues. The germline V gene has CDR1 MNHEY and CDR2 SVGAGI. The CDR3 protein is CASSPLSGNRAFSYEQYF. Written as DNA, the CDR3 is TGTGCCAGCAGCCCCCTTTCTGGCAACAGGGCCTTCTCCTACGAGCAGTACTTC.

In its sample, this clonotype was seen many times. The J gene is TRBJ2-3, the V gene TRBV20-1; D is perhaps TRBD1 or TRBD2 (6 bases each). The CDR3 is 15 amino acids. The V gene's germline CDR1 is DFQATT and CDR2 SNEGSKA (reference sequence). Deletions cut 2 bases from V and 2 bases from J, with 14 bases between. Written as DNA, the CDR3 is TGCAGTGCTAGACCCCCCGGGGGCGACACAGATACGCAGTATTTT. Translation gives CSARPPGGDTDTQYF.

This clonotype was picked up many times. This chain joins TRBV12-3 or TRBV12-4 and TRBJ2-2; 9 positions agree with TRBD1. The V gene end was trimmed by 6 bases and the J gene end by 5 bases; junction bases not matched to a gene: 7. The CDR3 is 15 amino acids. This CDR3 is CASRGQGIGTGELFF. The CDR3 nucleotides read TGTGCCAGCAGAGGACAGGGGATAGGGACCGGGGAGCTGTTTTTT.

Many counts were recorded for this clonotype. This chain uses TRBV11-2 with TRBJ2-1; TRBD1 matches 8 bases. This CDR3 spans 15 amino acids. V shed 6 bases, J shed 3 bases, and the junction held 7 bases outside the gene matches. CDR1 is SGHAT and CDR2 is FQNNGV in the germline V gene. DNA for the CDR3: TGTGCCAGCAGTCCGCAGGGGGCCAACTACAATGAGCAGTTCTTC. This encodes CASSPQGANYNEQFF.

This clonotype was picked up many times. The rearrangement uses TRBV6-5 and TRBJ2-1; no firm D call. This CDR3 has 14 amino acids. Germline-derived CDR1 and CDR2 are MNHEY and SVGAGI. Trimming took off 2 bases at V and 5 bases at J, with 10 bases between the two ends. The CDR3 protein is CASSYTDPNNEQFF. Written as DNA, the CDR3 is TGTGCCAGCAGTTACACGGACCCTAACAATGAGCAGTTCTTC.

This clonotype was counted at least ten times. This chain connects TRBV28 to TRBJ1-3; tentative D call: TRBD1 (5 bases). CDR3 size: 16 residues. Trimming shortened V by 4 bases and J by 0 bases, and 13 bases separated the two germline ends. The germline V gene has CDR1 MDHEN and CDR2 SYDVKM. DNA of the CDR3: TGTGCCAGCAGTTCCAGGGCTGAGTTCTCTGGAAACACCATATATTTT. As protein: CASSSRAEFSGNTIYF.

The sample holds many counts of this clonotype. The chain couples TRBV5-1 to TRBJ2-1; D is uncertain. The germline gives CDR1 SGHRS, CDR2 YFSETQ. This CDR3 region has 15 residues. Trimming removed 0 bases from V and 0 bases from J, with 7 bases in between. The DNA of the CDR3 is TGCGCCAGCAGCTTGGGGGTGAACTCCTACAATGAGCAGTTCTTC. Its translation: CASSLGVNSYNEQFF.

This clonotype was seen repeatedly, ten times or more. V and J are TRBV7-9 and TRBJ1-5; 8 positions match TRBD1. The CDR3 contains 15 residues. V was clipped by 5 bases and J by 1 base; unmatched bases: 4. Germline values: CDR1 SEHNR, CDR2 FQNEAQ (reference sequence). The CDR3 sequence is CASSRGDRSNQPQHF. The CDR3 region has the DNA TGTGCCAGCAGCCGCGGGGACAGGAGCAATCAGCCCCAGCATTTT.

The rearrangement links TRBV30 to TRBJ1-1, with a weak D call TRBD1 (5 bases). Trimming took 7 bases from V and 4 from J, leaving 13 bases between them. The CDR3 contains 12 residues. Germline assignment: CDR1 GTSNPN and CDR2 SVGIG (reference sequence). CDR3 residues: CAYDSRGTEAFF. The CDR3, as DNA: TGTGCCTATGACAGCCGTGGCACTGAAGCTTTCTTT.

This clonotype was detected a few times. The chain is built from TRBV11-2 and TRBJ2-7; D unclear. CDR3 length: 12 amino acids. Germline lookup yields CDR1 SGHAT and CDR2 FQNNGV. V was shortened by 4 bases and J by 6 bases, with 10 bases between the two germline ends. CDR3 in DNA: TGTGCCAGCAGCTCCCCTACGGGCGAGCAGTACTTC. Its translation: CASSSPTGEQYF.

This clonotype was detected ten times or more. The chain links TRBV29-1 to TRBJ2-1, with D uncertain. Trimming shortened V by 3 bases and J by 2 bases, and 11 bases separated the two germline ends. The length of the CDR3 is 14 residues. Germline CDR1 reads SQVTM; CDR2 reads ANQGSEA. Here the CDR3 reads CSVDPGTPYNEQFF. CDR3 nucleotides: TGCAGCGTTGATCCAGGAACCCCCTACAATGAGCAGTTCTTC.

The V call is TRBV11-2, the J call TRBJ1-2; 8 bases align to TRBD1. Trimming cost V 5 bases and J 5 bases; bases outside gene matches: 13. This CDR3 comprises 16 residues. CDR1 is SGHAT and CDR2 is FQNNGV in the germline V gene. This CDR3 reads CASSGNGTGLHYGYTF. The CDR3 nucleotides are TGTGCCAGCAGCGGCAACGGGACAGGACTACATTATGGCTACACCTTC.

This clonotype has at least ten counts. This chain connects TRBV27 to TRBJ1-3; no firm D call. Trimming shortened V by 8 bases and J by 0 bases, and 11 bases separated the two germline ends. The V gene's germline CDR1 is MNHEY and CDR2 SMNVEV (reference sequence). The CDR3 extends over 14 amino acids. This CDR3 is CASHKDHSGNTIYF. DNA of the CDR3: TGTGCCAGCCATAAAGACCACTCTGGAAACACCATATATTTT.

This clonotype was detected many times. The chain has TRBV20-1 and TRBJ1-1; possibly TRBD1 for D (6 bases). The CDR3 length is 15 residues. Germline loops: CDR1 DFQATT, CDR2 SNEGSKA (reference sequence). Trimming stripped 0 bases from V and 1 base from J, with 12 bases between. The CDR3 sequence is CSARDRAGANTEAFF. CDR3 coding DNA: TGCAGTGCTAGAGATCGGGCGGGGGCGAACACTGAAGCTTTCTTT.

This clonotype was observed a few times. The V call is TRBV30, the J call TRBJ2-2; D is ambiguous. The V end was cut by 8 bases, the J end by 8 bases, with 12 bases between. Germline CDR1 is GTSNPN and CDR2 is SVGIG (reference sequence). The CDR3 length is 11 residues. The CDR3 DNA is TGTGCCGCGGCCGGGCTGGGGGAGCTGTTTTTT. Encoded protein: CAAAGLGELFF. Combining the CDR3 with reference TRBV30 and TRBJ2-2 gives the whole variable domain SQTIHQWPATLVQPVGSPLSLECTVEGTSNPNLYWYRQAAGRGLQLLFYSVGIGQISSEVPQNLSASRPQDRQFILSSKKLLLSDSGFYLCAAAGLGELFFGEGSRLTVL.

This chain connects TRBV2 to TRBJ2-1; 9 bases map to TRBD2. CDR1 SNHLY and CDR2 FYNNEI come from the germline V gene. This CDR3 has 15 amino acids. The junction had 10 bases not matched to a gene; V was cut back by 6 bases and J by 7 bases. CDR3 sequence (DNA): TGTGCCAGCAGATTACTAGCGGGTCCTACGAATGAGCAGTTCTTC. This gives the protein CASRLLAGPTNEQFF.

This clonotype showed up many times. J is TRBJ2-2 and V is TRBV3-1, with TRBD1 as a possible D gene (6 bases). The germline V and J ends were trimmed by 4 bases and 5 bases, with 17 bases remaining between them. The CDR3 has 16 residues. CDR1 LGHDT and CDR2 YNNKEL come from the germline V gene (reference sequence). In nucleotides, the CDR3 is TGTGCCAGCAGCCGGGTGTCAGGGGCGCGGACCGGGGAGCTGTTTTTT. Amino acids: CASSRVSGARTGELFF.

This clonotype was seen many times. The chain recombines TRBV28 with TRBJ2-2; maybe TRBD1 (5 bases). CDR3 size: 16 residues. Germline lookup yields CDR1 MDHEN and CDR2 SYDVKM. The V end lost 3 bases, the J end lost 6 bases, and 17 bases lay between the germline ends. The CDR3 reads CASSFPSAKGAGELFF. As DNA, the CDR3 is TGTGCCAGCAGTTTCCCATCGGCAAAAGGGGCCGGGGAGCTGTTTTTT.

Many counts were recorded for this clonotype. The chain uses TRBV5-1 and TRBJ1-2; no clear D. Trimming cost V 2 bases and J 2 bases, with 13 bases left between them. The V gene's germline CDR1 is SGHRS and CDR2 YFSETQ. This CDR3 contains 15 residues. Here the CDR3 DNA reads TGCGCCAGCAGCTTTAATCTACAGAGAAACTATGGCTACACCTTC. Amino acids: CASSFNLQRNYGYTF.